These T cell receptor beta chains were read from a single sample in a study of TIL therapy for anti-PD-1-resistant metastatic lung cancer. Data came from immunoSEQ multiplex PCR; TCRdb stores just in-frame clones and leaves some out. The sample lists 50,000 to 65,000 clones; 75% to 90% were seen once. Here the sequenced sample was blood, taken at baseline. The origin of the receptors is a person aged 25 to 80 with non-small cell lung cancer. Both conserved end residues are part of each CDR3. A D gene is named only where the DNA matches it firmly. Some rows have no size entry. The others give once, few or many, or a class for an expanded clone.

d_call j_call clone_size v_call cdr3_aa cdr3_nt
TRBD2 TRBJ2-1 . TRBV20-1 CSASKGLAWGEQFF TGCAGTGCTAGTAAGGGACTAGCATGGGGTGAGCAGTTCTTC
. TRBJ1-6 few TRBV28 CASIAPGLGNSPLHF TGTGCCAGCATTGCCCCGGGACTGGGGAATTCACCCCTCCACTTT
TRBD1 TRBJ2-7 few TRBV28 CASTLGQAGYEQYF TGTGCCAGCACCTTGGGACAGGCCGGCTACGAGCAGTACTTC
TRBD2 TRBJ2-3 . TRBV4-3 CASSQDLASGGAIDTQYF TGCGCCAGCAGCCAAGATCTTGCTAGCGGGGGGGCGATAGATACGCAGTATTTT
. TRBJ1-4 . TRBV7-2 CASSSRRTSGEKLFF TGTGCCAGCAGCTCCCGACGGACCTCAGGAGAAAAACTGTTTTTT
. TRBJ2-6 . TRBV7-3 CASSLRARGVSGANVLTF TGTGCCAGCAGCTTAAGGGCCCGAGGCGTCTCTGGGGCCAACGTCCTGACTTTC
. TRBJ2-7 . TRBV5-5 CASSPRTESYEQYF TGTGCCAGCAGCCCGAGGACTGAGTCCTACGAGCAGTACTTC
. TRBJ2-2 . TRBV24-1 CATSGASAGGELFF TGTGCCACCAGTGGTGCTAGCGCGGGGGGGGAGCTGTTTTTT
. TRBJ2-5 . TRBV7-7 CASSAHPGSQETQYF TGTGCTAGCAGCGCCCACCCAGGGAGCCAAGAGACCCAGTACTTC
. TRBJ2-2 . TRBV6-1 CASSEYGGGHTGELFF TGTGCCAGCAGTGAATACGGGGGAGGTCACACCGGGGAGCTGTTTTTT
. TRBJ2-3 few TRBV10-3 CAISEHRGYTDTQYF TGTGCCATCAGTGAACACCGGGGATACACAGATACGCAGTATTTT
TRBD2 TRBJ2-2 . TRBV7-2 CASSSSAGGRGELFF TGTGCCAGCAGCTCCTCAGCGGGGGGCAGGGGGGAGCTGTTTTTT
. TRBJ1-1 . TRBV4-1 CASSFVFGNTEAFF TGCGCCAGCAGCTTCGTCTTTGGGAACACTGAAGCTTTCTTT
TRBD1 TRBJ2-7 once TRBV7-9 CASSGEGAQPYEQYF TGTGCCAGCAGCGGCGAGGGGGCGCAACCCTACGAGCAGTACTTC
TRBD1 TRBJ2-1 . TRBV5-8 CASSRTGGDEQFF TGTGCCAGCAGCCGAACAGGGGGAGATGAGCAGTTCTTC
TRBD1 TRBJ2-6 . TRBV5-5 CASSQRTGGPFSGANVLTF TGTGCCAGCAGCCAACGGACAGGGGGCCCCTTCTCTGGGGCCAACGTCCTGACTTTC
. TRBJ1-3 . TRBV28 CASSFGRTSGNTIYF TGTGCCAGCAGTTTCGGCAGGACCTCTGGAAACACCATATATTTT
. TRBJ2-1 . TRBV27 CASSLERGSYNEQFF TGTGCCAGCAGTTTAGAGAGGGGTTCCTACAATGAGCAGTTCTTC
TRBD2 TRBJ2-2 . TRBV27 CASSFSGTSGNPGELFF TGTGCCAGCAGTTTCTCCGGGACTAGCGGGAATCCCGGGGAGCTGTTTTTT
TRBD2 TRBJ2-1 . TRBV7-9 CASSPGTSGINEQFF TGTGCCAGCAGCCCCGGGACTAGCGGGATAAATGAGCAGTTCTTC
TRBD1 TRBJ1-2 . TRBV28 CASSSRDRGLGYTF TGTGCCAGCAGTAGCCGGGACAGGGGTCTTGGCTACACCTTC
. TRBJ2-1 . TRBV7-3 CASSLGGGGNEQFF TGTGCCAGCAGCTTAGGTGGAGGGGGCAATGAGCAGTTCTTC
TRBD2 TRBJ2-7 . TRBV18 CASSPGGNEQYF TGTGCCAGCTCACCGGGAGGGAACGAGCAGTACTTC
TRBD1 TRBJ1-5 . TRBV24-1 CATSDSGGGQPQHF TGTGCCACCAGTGATTCAGGGGGCGGACAGCCCCAGCATTTT
TRBD1 TRBJ1-4 once TRBV5-5 CASSLVLQGAEKLFF TGTGCCAGCAGCTTGGTTCTACAGGGGGCTGAAAAACTGTTTTTT
TRBD1 TRBJ1-1 . TRBV19 CASSWTGGMNTEAFF TGTGCCAGTAGTTGGACAGGGGGCATGAACACTGAAGCTTTCTTT
TRBD2 TRBJ2-1 few TRBV9 CASSVDGGMYEQFF TGTGCCAGCAGCGTAGACGGGGGGATGTATGAGCAGTTCTTC
. TRBJ1-3 . TRBV19 CASSIAWAVSGNTIYF TGTGCCAGTAGTATCGCATGGGCAGTTTCTGGAAACACCATATATTTT
. TRBJ2-1 . TRBV5-1 CASSLTGDVNEQFF TGCGCCAGCAGCTTGACGGGGGATGTGAATGAGCAGTTCTTC
. TRBJ1-4 . TRBV27 CASSLWGGKLFF TGTGCCAGCAGTTTATGGGGGGGAAAACTGTTTTTT
TRBD1 TRBJ1-5 . TRBV7-2 CASSYDRGNQPQHF TGTGCCAGCAGTTACGACAGGGGTAATCAGCCCCAGCATTTT
TRBD2 TRBJ2-5 . TRBV9 CASSPRSGREETQYF TGTGCCAGCAGCCCTAGAAGCGGGAGGGAAGAGACCCAGTACTTC